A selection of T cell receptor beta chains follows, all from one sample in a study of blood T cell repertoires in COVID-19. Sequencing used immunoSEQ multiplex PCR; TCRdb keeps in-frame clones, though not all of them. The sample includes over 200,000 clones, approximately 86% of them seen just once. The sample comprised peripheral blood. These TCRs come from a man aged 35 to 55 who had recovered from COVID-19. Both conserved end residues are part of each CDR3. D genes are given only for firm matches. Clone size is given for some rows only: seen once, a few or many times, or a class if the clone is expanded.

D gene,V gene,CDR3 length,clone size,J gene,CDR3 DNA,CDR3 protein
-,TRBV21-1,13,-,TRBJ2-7,TGTGCCACCTTAGGGGATAGAAGAAACGAGCAGTACTTC,CATLGDRRNEQYF
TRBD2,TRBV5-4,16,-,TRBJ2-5,TGTGCCAGCAGCCCGGTAGCGGGGTTAGGACAAGAGACCCAGTACTTC,CASSPVAGLGQETQYF
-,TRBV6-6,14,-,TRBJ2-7,TGTGCCAGCAGCGAACAGGGTTTCTCCTACGAGCAGTACTTC,CASSEQGFSYEQYF
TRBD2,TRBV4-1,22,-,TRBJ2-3,TGCGCCAGCAGCCAAGATAATCTCGGGGGGCTAGCGGGAGGAGGTGGCACAGATACGCAGTATTTT,CASSQDNLGGLAGGGGTDTQYF
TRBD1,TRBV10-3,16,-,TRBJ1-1,TGTGCCATCAGTGAGGGGGACAGGGGTTTGGGCACTGAAGCTTTCTTT,CAISEGDRGLGTEAFF
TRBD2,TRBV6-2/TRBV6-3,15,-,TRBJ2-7,TGTGCCAGCAGTTACCAACGCGGGGGAGTCTCCGAGCAGTACTTC,CASSYQRGGVSEQYF
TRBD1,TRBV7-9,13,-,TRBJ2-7,TGTGCCAGCAGACCTGACAGGGGTCGGGAGCAGTACTTC,CASRPDRGREQYF
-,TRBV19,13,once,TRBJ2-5,TGTGCCAGTAGTCGAGACAGACGGGAGACCCAGTACTTC,CASSRDRRETQYF
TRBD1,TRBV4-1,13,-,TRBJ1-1,TGCGCCAGCAGCCAACTAAGGGACAGTGAAGCTTTCTTT,CASSQLRDSEAFF
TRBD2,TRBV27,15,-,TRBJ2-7,TGTGCCAGCAGGGAGGAACTAGCGCAGTCCTACGAGCAGTACTTC,CASREELAQSYEQYF
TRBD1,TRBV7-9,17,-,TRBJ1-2,TGTGCCAGCAGCCCCGCCCAGGGGGGACAGGGGAGATATGGCTACACCTTC,CASSPAQGGQGRYGYTF
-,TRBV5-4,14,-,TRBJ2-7,TGTGCCAGCAGCTTGGCGGTCAGCCCGGGGGAGCAGTACTTC,CASSLAVSPGEQYF
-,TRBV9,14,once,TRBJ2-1,TGTGCCAGCAGCGTCTCCGGGTCAAACAATGAGCAGTTCTTC,CASSVSGSNNEQFF
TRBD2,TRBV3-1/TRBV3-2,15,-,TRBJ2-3,TGTGCCAGCAGCCAAGATCGAAGCGGGACCGATACGCAGTATTTT,CASSQDRSGTDTQYF
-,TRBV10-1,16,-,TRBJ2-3,TGCGCCAGCAGTGAGTCGCGATACGGAGGAGGCGATACGCAGTATTTT,CASSESRYGGGDTQYF
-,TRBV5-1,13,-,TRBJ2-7,TGCGCCAGCAGTAGCGGAAGCTCCTACGAGCAGTACTTC,CASSSGSSYEQYF
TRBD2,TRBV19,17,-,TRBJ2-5,TGTGCCAGTAGTATTGGGGTGCCTAGCGGGAGGGGAGAGACCCAGTACTTC,CASSIGVPSGRGETQYF
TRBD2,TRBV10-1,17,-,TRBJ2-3,TGCGCCAGCAGTGAGGTGGCGGCTAGCGGGGCGACAGATACGCAGTATTTT,CASSEVAASGATDTQYF
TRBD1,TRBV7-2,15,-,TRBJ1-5,TGTGCCAGCAGCTTAGTGAGGGGGCACAATCAGCCCCAGCATTTT,CASSLVRGHNQPQHF
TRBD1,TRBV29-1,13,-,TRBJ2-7,TGCAGCGCTACGGACAGGCCAACCTACGAGCAGTACTTC,CSATDRPTYEQYF
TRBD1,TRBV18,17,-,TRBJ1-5,TGTGCCAGCTCACCCCAGGGGGGTCCCAATAGCAATCAGCCCCAGCATTTT,CASSPQGGPNSNQPQHF
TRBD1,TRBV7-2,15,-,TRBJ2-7,TGTGCCAGCAGCTTCTACAGGGGCGTGTACTACGAGCAGTACTTC,CASSFYRGVYYEQYF
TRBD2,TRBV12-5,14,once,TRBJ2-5,TGTGCTAGTGCTCTCCGGGGGGGCCCTGAGACCCAGTACTTC,CASALRGGPETQYF
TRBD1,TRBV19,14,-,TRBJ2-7,TGTGCCAGTAGGGACAGGGGGGGAAGCTACGAGCAGTACTTC,CASRDRGGSYEQYF
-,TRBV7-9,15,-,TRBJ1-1,TGTGCCAGCAGCTTACTACTGGGCGGGGACACTGAAGCTTTCTTT,CASSLLLGGDTEAFF
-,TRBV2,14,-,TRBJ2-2,TGTGCCAGCAGTGAACTAGTGACAGCCGGGGAGCTGTTTTTT,CASSELVTAGELFF
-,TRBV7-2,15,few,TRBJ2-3,TGTGCCAGCAGCTTAAACCCTGGAGTAGTAGGTACGCAGTATTTT,CASSLNPGVVGTQYF
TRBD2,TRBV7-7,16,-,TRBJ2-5,TGTGCCAGCAGCTTAGGACTAGCGGGGGTCCAAGAGACCCAGTACTTC,CASSLGLAGVQETQYF
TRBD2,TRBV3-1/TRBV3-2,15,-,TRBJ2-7,TGTGCCAGCAGGGCCTCTAGCGGGGGAACCTACGAGCAGTACTTC,CASRASSGGTYEQYF
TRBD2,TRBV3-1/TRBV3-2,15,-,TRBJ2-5,TGTGCCAGCAGCTTTAGCGGGTTATCCAAAGAGACCCAGTACTTC,CASSFSGLSKETQYF
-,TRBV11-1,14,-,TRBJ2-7,TGTGCCAGCAGCTTAGTCTCGGGAAACTACGAGCAGTACTTC,CASSLVSGNYEQYF
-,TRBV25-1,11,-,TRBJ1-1,TGTGCCAGCACCTGGAACACTGAAGCTTTCTTT,CASTWNTEAFF
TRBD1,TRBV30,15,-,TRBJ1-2,TGTGCCTGGAGAGAACCCGGGACAGGGAACTATGGCTACACCTTC,CAWREPGTGNYGYTF
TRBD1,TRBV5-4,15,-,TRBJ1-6,TGTGCCAGCAGCCCGGGACAGGGGGTGAAATCACCCCTCCACTTT,CASSPGQGVKSPLHF
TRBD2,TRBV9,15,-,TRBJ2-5,TGTGCCAGCAGCCCTAGAACTAGCGCCGAAGAGACCCAGTACTTC,CASSPRTSAEETQYF
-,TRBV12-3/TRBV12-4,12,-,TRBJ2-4,TGTGCCAGCAGTTCTGTGCAGGGGATTCAGTACTTC,CASSSVQGIQYF
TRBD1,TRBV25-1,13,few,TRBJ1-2,TGTGCCAGCAGTCCGACAGGGGTATATGGCTACACCTTC,CASSPTGVYGYTF
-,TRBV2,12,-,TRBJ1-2,TGTGCCAGCAGTGAAGGAGGGTATGGCTACACCTTC,CASSEGGYGYTF
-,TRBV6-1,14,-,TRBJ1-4,TGTGCCAGCAGTGAAGGTATAAGCGTTGAAAAACTGTTTTTT,CASSEGISVEKLFF
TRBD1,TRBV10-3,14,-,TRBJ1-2,TGTGCCATCAGTGGAAGGGGGCCCGGCTATGGCTACACCTTC,CAISGRGPGYGYTF
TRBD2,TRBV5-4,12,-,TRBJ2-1,TGTGCCAGCAGCTTGGAAAGCGGGAGGGTGTTCTTC,CASSLESGRVFF
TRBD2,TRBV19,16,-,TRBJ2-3,TGTGCCAGTAGTATAACTAGCGGTCATAGCACAGATACGCAGTATTTT,CASSITSGHSTDTQYF
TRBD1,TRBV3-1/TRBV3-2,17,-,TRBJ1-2,TGTGCCAGCAGCCAACGTGGGAGGACAGGGGAATTCGGTGGCTACACCTTC,CASSQRGRTGEFGGYTF